A selection of T cell receptor beta chains follows, all from one sample in a study of shared clonotypes between healthy human individuals. Profiling relied on immunoSEQ multiplex PCR, and the TCRdb table lists in-frame clones only, not all of them. This sample has 2 million to 3 million clones, with 90% to 95% found just once. Specimen: naive CD4+ T cells from PBMCs. These receptors were taken from a man aged 18-30 years in good health. Some clones in this sample may be carry-over from other donors' samples. Each CDR3 is given with its conserved first and last residue. The order of the fields is V gene, clone size, J gene, D gene, CDR3 protein, CDR3 DNA. D genes are given only for firm matches. The size entry is marked missing in some rows and otherwise reads once, few, many or a size class.

V: TRBV2; size: NA; J: TRBJ2-7; D: TRBD1; CDR3: CASRLDRAPEQYF; DNA: TGTGCCAGCAGACTGGACAGGGCCCCCGAGCAGTACTTC
V: TRBV30; size: NA; J: TRBJ2-1; D: TRBD2; CDR3: CAWSVGWASGSHEQFF; DNA: TGTGCCTGGAGTGTAGGGTGGGCTAGCGGGAGCCATGAGCAGTTCTTC
V: TRBV28; size: NA; J: TRBJ1-1; D: NA; CDR3: CASSSPQLLTEAFF; DNA: TGTGCCAGCAGTTCCCCCCAGCTTCTCACTGAAGCTTTCTTT
V: TRBV5-1; size: NA; J: TRBJ1-4; D: NA; CDR3: CASSGGSDGKLFF; DNA: TGCGCCAGCAGCGGAGGTTCGGATGGAAAACTGTTTTTT
V: TRBV5-1; size: NA; J: TRBJ1-4; D: NA; CDR3: CASSLGDWEEKLFF; DNA: TGCGCCAGCAGCTTGGGGGACTGGGAGGAAAAACTGTTTTTT
V: TRBV29-1; size: NA; J: TRBJ2-3; D: NA; CDR3: CSVPSGAGRSTDTQYF; DNA: TGCAGCGTCCCCTCCGGGGCGGGCCGTAGCACAGATACGCAGTATTTT
V: TRBV5-1; size: NA; J: TRBJ2-7; D: NA; CDR3: CASSDGLFHYEQYF; DNA: TGCGCCAGCAGCGACGGACTTTTCCACTACGAGCAGTACTTC
V: TRBV19; size: NA; J: TRBJ2-1; D: NA; CDR3: CASSSTRGNEQFF; DNA: TGTGCCAGTTCGTCGACCAGAGGGAATGAGCAGTTCTTC
V: TRBV6-4; size: NA; J: TRBJ2-7; D: NA; CDR3: CASSDSQRGTKLYEQYF; DNA: TGTGCCAGCAGTGACTCACAAAGGGGAACGAAACTCTACGAGCAGTACTTC
V: TRBV11-2; size: NA; J: TRBJ1-1; D: NA; CDR3: CASRRGETEAFF; DNA: TGTGCCAGCAGGAGAGGGGAGACTGAAGCTTTCTTT
V: TRBV28; size: once; J: TRBJ2-7; D: NA; CDR3: CASISRGALYEQYF; DNA: TGTGCCAGCATCTCTCGGGGGGCACTCTACGAGCAGTACTTC
V: TRBV6-6; size: NA; J: TRBJ2-2; D: NA; CDR3: CASSYSLNTGELFF; DNA: TGTGCCAGCAGTTACTCCCTCAACACCGGGGAGCTGTTTTTT
V: TRBV9; size: NA; J: TRBJ2-5; D: TRBD2; CDR3: CASSVASGNQQETQYF; DNA: TGTGCCAGCAGCGTAGCTAGCGGGAACCAGCAAGAGACCCAGTACTTC
V: TRBV28; size: once; J: TRBJ2-7; D: NA; CDR3: CATETVSYEQYF; DNA: TGTGCCACGGAGACAGTCTCCTACGAGCAGTACTTC